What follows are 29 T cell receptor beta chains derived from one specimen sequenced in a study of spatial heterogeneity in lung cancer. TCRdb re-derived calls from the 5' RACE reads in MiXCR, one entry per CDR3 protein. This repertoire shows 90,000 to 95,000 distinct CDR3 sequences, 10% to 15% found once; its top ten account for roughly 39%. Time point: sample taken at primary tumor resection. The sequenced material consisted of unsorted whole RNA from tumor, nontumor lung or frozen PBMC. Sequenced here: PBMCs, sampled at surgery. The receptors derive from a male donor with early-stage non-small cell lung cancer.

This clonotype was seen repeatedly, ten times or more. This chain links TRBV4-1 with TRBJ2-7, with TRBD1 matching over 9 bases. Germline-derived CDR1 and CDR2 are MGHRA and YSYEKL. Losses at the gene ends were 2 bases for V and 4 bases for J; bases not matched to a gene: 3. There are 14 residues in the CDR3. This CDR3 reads CASSQPGQGYEQYF. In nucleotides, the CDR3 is TGCGCCAGCAGCCAACCGGGACAGGGATACGAGCAGTACTTC.

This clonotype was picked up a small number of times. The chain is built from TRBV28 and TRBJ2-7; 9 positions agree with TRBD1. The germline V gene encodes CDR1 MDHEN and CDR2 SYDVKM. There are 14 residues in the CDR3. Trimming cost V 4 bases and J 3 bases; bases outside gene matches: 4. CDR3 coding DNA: TGTGCCAGCAGTTCTCCGGGACAGGGCTACGAGCAGTACTTC. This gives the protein CASSSPGQGYEQYF.

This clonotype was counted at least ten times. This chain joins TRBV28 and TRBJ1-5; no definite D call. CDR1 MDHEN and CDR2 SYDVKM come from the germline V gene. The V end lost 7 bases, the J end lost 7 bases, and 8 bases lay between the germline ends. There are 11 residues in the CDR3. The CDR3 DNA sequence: TGTGCCAGCAAGATTGCGCAGCCCCAGCATTTT. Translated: CASKIAQPQHF.

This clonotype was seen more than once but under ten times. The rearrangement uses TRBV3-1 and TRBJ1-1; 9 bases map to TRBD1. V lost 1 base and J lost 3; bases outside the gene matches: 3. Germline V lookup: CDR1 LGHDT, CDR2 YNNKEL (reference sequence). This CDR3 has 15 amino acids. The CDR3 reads CASSQGDRVYTEAFF. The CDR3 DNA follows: TGTGCCAGCAGCCAAGGGGACAGGGTATACACTGAAGCTTTCTTT. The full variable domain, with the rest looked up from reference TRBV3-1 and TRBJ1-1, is DTAVSQTPKYLVTQMGNDKSIKCEQNLGHDTMYWYKQDSKKFLKIMFSYNNKELIINETVPNRFSPKSPDKAHLNLHINSLELGDSAVYFCASSQGDRVYTEAFFGQGTRLTVV.

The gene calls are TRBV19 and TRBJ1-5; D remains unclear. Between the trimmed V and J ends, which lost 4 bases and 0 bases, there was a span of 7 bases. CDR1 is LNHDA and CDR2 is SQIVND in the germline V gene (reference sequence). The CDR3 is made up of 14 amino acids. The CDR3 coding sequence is TGTGCCAGTAGTACGGACCTTAGCAATCAGCCCCAGCATTTT. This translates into CASSTDLSNQPQHF.

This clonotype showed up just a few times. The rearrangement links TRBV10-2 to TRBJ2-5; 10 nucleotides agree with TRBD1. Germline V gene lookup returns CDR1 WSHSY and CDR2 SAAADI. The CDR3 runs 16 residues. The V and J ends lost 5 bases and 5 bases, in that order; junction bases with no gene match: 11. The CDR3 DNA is TGCGCCAGCAGTCCTCCTAGGACAGGGGGAGTCGAGACCCAGTACTTC. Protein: CASSPPRTGGVETQYF.

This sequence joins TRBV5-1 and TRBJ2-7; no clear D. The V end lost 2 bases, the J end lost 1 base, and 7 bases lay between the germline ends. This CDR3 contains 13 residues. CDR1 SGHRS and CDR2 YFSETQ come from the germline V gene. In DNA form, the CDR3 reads TGCGCCAGCAGCTTTGAATTTTCCTACGAGCAGTACTTC. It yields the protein CASSFEFSYEQYF.

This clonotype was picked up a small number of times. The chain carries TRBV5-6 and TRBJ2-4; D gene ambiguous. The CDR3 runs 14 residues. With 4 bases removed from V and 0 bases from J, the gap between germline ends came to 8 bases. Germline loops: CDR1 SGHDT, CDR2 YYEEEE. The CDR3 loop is CASSPDLAKNIQYF. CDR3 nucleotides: TGTGCCAGCAGCCCCGATCTAGCCAAAAACATTCAGTACTTC.

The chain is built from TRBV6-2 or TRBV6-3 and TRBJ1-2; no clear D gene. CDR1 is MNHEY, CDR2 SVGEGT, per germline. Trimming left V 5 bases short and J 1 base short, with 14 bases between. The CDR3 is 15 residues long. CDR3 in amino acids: CASSPWREDNYGYTF. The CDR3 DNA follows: TGTGCCAGCAGTCCCTGGCGGGAAGATAACTATGGCTACACCTTC.

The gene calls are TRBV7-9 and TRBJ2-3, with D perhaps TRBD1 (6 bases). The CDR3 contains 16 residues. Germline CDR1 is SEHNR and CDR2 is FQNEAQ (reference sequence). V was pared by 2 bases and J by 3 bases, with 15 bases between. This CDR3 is CASSLTRGRRTDTQYF. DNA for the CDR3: TGTGCCAGCAGCTTAACCAGGGGCCGGAGAACAGATACGCAGTATTTT.

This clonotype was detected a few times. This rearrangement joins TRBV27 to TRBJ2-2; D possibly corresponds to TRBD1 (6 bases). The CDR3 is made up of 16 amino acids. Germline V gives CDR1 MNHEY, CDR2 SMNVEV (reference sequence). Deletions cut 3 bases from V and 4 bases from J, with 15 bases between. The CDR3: CASSFLGRGGTGELFF. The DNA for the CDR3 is TGTGCCAGCAGTTTTCTGGGCAGGGGTGGCACCGGGGAGCTGTTTTTT.

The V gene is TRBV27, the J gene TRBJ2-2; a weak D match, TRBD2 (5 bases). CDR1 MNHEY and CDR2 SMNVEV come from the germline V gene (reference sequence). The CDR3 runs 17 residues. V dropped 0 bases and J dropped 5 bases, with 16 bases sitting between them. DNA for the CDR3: TGTGCCAGCAGTTTATCGATAATGAGGGCAGCAACCGGGGAGCTGTTTTTT. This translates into CASSLSIMRAATGELFF.

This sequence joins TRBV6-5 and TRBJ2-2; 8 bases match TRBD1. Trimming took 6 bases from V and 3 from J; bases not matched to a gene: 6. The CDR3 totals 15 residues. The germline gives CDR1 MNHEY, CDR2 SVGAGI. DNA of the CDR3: TGTGCCAGCAGCCAGGGGGCTGTCTACACCGGGGAGCTGTTTTTT. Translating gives CASSQGAVYTGELFF.

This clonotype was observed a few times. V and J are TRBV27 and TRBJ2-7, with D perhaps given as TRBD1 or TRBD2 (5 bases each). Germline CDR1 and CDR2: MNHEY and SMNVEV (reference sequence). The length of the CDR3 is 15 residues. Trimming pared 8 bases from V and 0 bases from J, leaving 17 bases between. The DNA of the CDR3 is TGTGCCAGCCAGAGGGCAGGGCCGAGCTCCTACGAGCAGTACTTC. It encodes CASQRAGPSSYEQYF.

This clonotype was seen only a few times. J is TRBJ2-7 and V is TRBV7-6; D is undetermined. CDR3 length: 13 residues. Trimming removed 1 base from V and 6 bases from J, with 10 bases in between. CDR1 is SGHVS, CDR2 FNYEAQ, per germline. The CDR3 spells CASSLVHPSEQYF. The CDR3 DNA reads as TGTGCCAGCAGCTTAGTCCACCCTAGCGAGCAGTACTTC. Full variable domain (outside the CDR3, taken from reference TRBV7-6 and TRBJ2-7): GAGVSQSPRYKVTKRGQDVALRCDPISGHVSLYWYRQALGQGPEFLTYFNYEAQQDKSGLPNDRFSAERPEGSISTLTIQRTEQRDSAMYRCASSLVHPSEQYFGPGTRLTVT.

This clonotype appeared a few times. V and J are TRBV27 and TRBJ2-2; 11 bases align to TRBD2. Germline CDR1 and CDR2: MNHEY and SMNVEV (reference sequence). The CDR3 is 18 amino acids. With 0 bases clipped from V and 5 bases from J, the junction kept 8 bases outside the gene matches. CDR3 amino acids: CASSLSLLAGARTGELFF. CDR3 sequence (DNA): TGTGCCAGCAGTTTATCCTTACTAGCGGGAGCTAGAACCGGGGAGCTGTTTTTT.

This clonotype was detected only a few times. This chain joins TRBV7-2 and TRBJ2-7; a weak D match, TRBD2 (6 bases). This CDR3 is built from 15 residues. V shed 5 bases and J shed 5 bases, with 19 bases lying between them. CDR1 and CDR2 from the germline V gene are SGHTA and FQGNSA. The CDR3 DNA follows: TGTGCCAGCAGCACACGGACTACCTCGCGGGACGAGCAGTACTTC. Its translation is CASSTRTTSRDEQYF.

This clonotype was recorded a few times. As DNA, the CDR3 is TGTGCCAGCAGTGCACTAGCGGGAAGTGTTCGCGAGCAGTACTTC. Its translation is CASSALAGSVREQYF. V and J are TRBV27 and TRBJ2-7; 10 bases line up with TRBD2. Germline V gene lookup returns CDR1 MNHEY and CDR2 SMNVEV (reference sequence). After removal of 5 bases from V and 6 bases from J, the junction contained 10 bases not matched to a gene. The CDR3 has 15 amino acids.

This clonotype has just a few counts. The CDR3 sequence is CASSWETGDPNQPQHF. The CDR3 DNA reads TGTGCCAGCAGCTGGGAGACAGGGGATCCCAATCAGCCCCAGCATTTT. The rearrangement uses TRBV6-2 or TRBV6-3 and TRBJ1-5, with TRBD1 identical over 8 bases. V shed 6 bases, J shed 3 bases, and the junction held 10 bases outside the gene matches. Germline V CDR1 and CDR2: MNHEY, SVGEGT. There are 16 residues in the CDR3.

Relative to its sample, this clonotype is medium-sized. CDR3 nucleotide sequence: TGTGCCAGCAGATCTCTGACTAGCGGGGGGGCGGAGACCCAGTACTTC. Residues: CASRSLTSGGAETQYF. The V and J genes are TRBV28 and TRBJ2-5; 14 bases align to TRBD2. The CDR3 runs 16 residues. V lost 6 bases to trimming and J lost 5 bases; unmatched junction nucleotides: 8. CDR1 MDHEN and CDR2 SYDVKM come from the germline V gene.

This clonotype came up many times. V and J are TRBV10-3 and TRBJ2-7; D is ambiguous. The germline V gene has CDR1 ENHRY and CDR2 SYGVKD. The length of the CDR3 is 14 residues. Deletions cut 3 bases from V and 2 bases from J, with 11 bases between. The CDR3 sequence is CAISESLGTYEQYF. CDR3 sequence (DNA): TGTGCCATCAGTGAATCACTTGGGACCTACGAGCAGTACTTC.

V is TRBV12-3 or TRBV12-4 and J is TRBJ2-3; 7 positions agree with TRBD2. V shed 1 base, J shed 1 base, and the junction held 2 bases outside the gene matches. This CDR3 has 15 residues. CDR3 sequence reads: CASSLVRGGTDTQYF. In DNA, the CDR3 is TGTGCCAGCAGTTTAGTTCGGGGGGGCACAGATACGCAGTATTTT.

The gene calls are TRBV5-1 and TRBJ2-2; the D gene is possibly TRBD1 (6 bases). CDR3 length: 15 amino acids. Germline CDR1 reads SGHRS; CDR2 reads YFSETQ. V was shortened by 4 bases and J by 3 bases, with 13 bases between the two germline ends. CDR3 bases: TGCGCCAGCAGCCCTCGGACAGACTACACCGGGGAGCTGTTTTTT. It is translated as CASSPRTDYTGELFF.

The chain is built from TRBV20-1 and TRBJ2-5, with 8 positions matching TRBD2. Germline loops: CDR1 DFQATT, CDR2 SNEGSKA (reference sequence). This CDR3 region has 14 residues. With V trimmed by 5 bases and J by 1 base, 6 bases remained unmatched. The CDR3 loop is CSAPVAGLQETQYF. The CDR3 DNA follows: TGCAGTGCTCCCGTAGCGGGGCTCCAAGAGACCCAGTACTTC.

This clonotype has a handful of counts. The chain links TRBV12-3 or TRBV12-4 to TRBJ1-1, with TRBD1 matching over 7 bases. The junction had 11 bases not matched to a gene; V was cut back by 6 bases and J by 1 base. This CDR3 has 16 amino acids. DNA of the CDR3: TGTGCCAGCAGGACTGGGCTCCGGACAGGGAACACTGAAGCTTTCTTT. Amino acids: CASRTGLRTGNTEAFF.

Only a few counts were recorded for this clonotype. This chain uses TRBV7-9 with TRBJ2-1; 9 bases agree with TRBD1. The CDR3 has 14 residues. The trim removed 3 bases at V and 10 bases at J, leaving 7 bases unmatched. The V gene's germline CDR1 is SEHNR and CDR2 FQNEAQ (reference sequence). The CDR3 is CASSFETGGYEQFF. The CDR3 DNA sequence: TGTGCCAGCAGCTTCGAGACAGGGGGATACGAGCAGTTCTTC. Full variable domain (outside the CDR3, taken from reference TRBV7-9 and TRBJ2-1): DTGVSQNPRHKITKRGQNVTFRCDPISEHNRLYWYRQTLGQGPEFLTYFQNEAQLEKSRLLSDRFSAERPKGSFSTLEIQRTEQGDSAMYLCASSFETGGYEQFFGPGTRLTVL.

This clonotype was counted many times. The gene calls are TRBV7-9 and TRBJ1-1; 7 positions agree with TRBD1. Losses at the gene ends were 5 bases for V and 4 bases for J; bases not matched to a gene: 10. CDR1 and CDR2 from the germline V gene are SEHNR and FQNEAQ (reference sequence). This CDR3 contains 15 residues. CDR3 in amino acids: CASSPRTGKSTEAFF. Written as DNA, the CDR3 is TGTGCCAGCAGCCCGCGGACAGGAAAGAGCACTGAAGCTTTCTTT.

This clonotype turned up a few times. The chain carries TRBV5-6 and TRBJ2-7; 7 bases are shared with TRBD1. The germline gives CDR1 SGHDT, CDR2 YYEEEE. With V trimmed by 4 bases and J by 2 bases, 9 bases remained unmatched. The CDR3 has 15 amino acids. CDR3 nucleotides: TGTGCCAGCAGCCTCACAGGGGTTTCCCCCTACGAGCAGTACTTC. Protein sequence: CASSLTGVSPYEQYF.

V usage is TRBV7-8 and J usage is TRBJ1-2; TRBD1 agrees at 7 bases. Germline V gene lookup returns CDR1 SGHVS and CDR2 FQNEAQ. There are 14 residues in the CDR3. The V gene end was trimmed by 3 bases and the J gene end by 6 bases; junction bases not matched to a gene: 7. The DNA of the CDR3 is TGTGCCAGCAGCTTTCTATCCGGGACAGATGGCTACACCTTC. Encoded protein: CASSFLSGTDGYTF.